The entry below gives a single TCR beta chain sequence along with its context. Its antigen is not known. Sequencing was performed with immunoSEQ multiplex PCR; in TCRdb, only in-frame clones are kept and a portion is missing. The data hold 23,000 or so clones, with just under 75% observed a single time. The sample originates from a study of vaccination effects on CD4 cells after COVID-19. The CDR3 length is 14 residues. Deletions cut 2 bases from V and 6 bases from J, with 8 bases between. In germline, CDR1 is SGHVS, CDR2 FQNEAQ. Study-wide results and caveats: Only a single clone (1 of 255 vaccine-induced clones in healthy vaccinees) cross-reacted with common cold coronaviruses.

Before any sequencing was done, the ViraFEST assay used viral peptide pools to expand antigen-specific CD4+ T cells. A 10-day culture period preceded the isolation of CD4+ T cells. Neither prior SARS-CoV-2 infection nor positive nucleocapsid antibodies were present in the vaccine recipients. Sequencing was performed on CD4+ T cells from PBMCs cultured with SARS-CoV-2 spike peptides, taken before COVID-19 vaccination. The rearrangement links TRBV7-8 to TRBJ1-6; D remains unclear. This clonotype was obtained from a human donor who received a COVID-19 vaccine. CDR3 sequence: CASSLLAANSPLHF. CDR3 sequence (DNA): TGTGCCAGCAGCTTACTCGCAGCTAATTCACCCCTCCACTTT.